Following are 21 T cell receptor beta chains from one sample sequenced in a study of Ad26.COV2.S vaccination and SARS-CoV-2 variants. Documented treatment: some 20 received Ad26.COV2.S at low or high dose, single or two shots; about 5 received placebo; per-sample allocation not given. Sampling was done on day 63 after the first vaccine or placebo injection. Produced via immunoSEQ multiplex PCR; TCRdb's table is partial and in-frame only. This sample has roughly 680,000 clones; 80% to 90% occur once, and the top ten carry about 1.5%. This material consisted of peripheral blood, taken in a trial of Ad26.COV2.S vaccine versus placebo. The origin of the receptors is a person aged 18 to 65 who received the Ad26.COV2.S COVID-19 vaccine or a placebo.

The chain combines TRBV24-1 with TRBJ1-1; 8 nucleotides match TRBD1. In germline, CDR1 is KGHDR, CDR2 SFDVKD. This CDR3 contains 16 residues. J lost 6 bases, V lost 0 bases, and 8 bases had no gene match. The CDR3, as DNA: TGTGCCACCAGTGATTTGAACGGACAGGGAATCCCTGAAGCTTTCTTT. As protein: CATSDLNGQGIPEAFF.

V usage is TRBV7-9 and J usage is TRBJ1-6; 7 bases align to TRBD1. With V trimmed by 1 base and J by 9 bases, 9 bases remained unmatched. Germline V CDR1 and CDR2: SEHNR, FQNEAQ (reference sequence). The CDR3 is 16 amino acids. The CDR3 sequence: CASSLVSRQGGSPLHF. As DNA, the CDR3 is TGTGCCAGCAGCTTAGTCTCCCGACAGGGTGGTTCACCCCTCCACTTT.

This clone was found once. The V gene is TRBV18, the J gene TRBJ2-1, with 7 bases identical to TRBD2. This CDR3 has 13 amino acids. Germline lookup yields CDR1 KGHSH and CDR2 LQKENI. After removal of 1 base from V and 15 bases from J, the junction contained 9 bases not matched to a gene. The CDR3 protein is CASSPLVEAGPFF. The CDR3 nucleotides read TGTGCCAGCTCACCACTAGTCGAAGCGGGGCCGTTCTTC.

The rearrangement uses TRBV29-1 and TRBJ2-1; D call uncertain. CDR1 SQVTM and CDR2 ANQGSEA come from the germline V gene. The CDR3 length is 11 residues. Deletions cut 5 bases from V and 9 bases from J, with 11 bases between. CDR3 bases: TGCAGCGTTACCTCGACCGGTGAGCAGTTCTTC. Protein sequence: CSVTSTGEQFF.

The genes are TRBV21-1 and TRBJ2-3; the D call of TRBD1 is as the table states it, not checked on the DNA. TRBV21-1 has pseudogene status. The CDR3 length is 16 residues. This CDR3 is CASSKSQGARKDTQYF. The CDR3 DNA follows: TGTGCCAGCAGCAAATCTCAGGGGGCAAGGAAAGATACGCAGTATTTT.

This clone was counted once. V is TRBV7-2 and J is TRBJ2-3, with 7 bases aligning to TRBD2. With V trimmed by 5 bases and J by 0 bases, 17 bases remained unmatched. Germline V lookup: CDR1 SGHTA, CDR2 FQGNSA. This CDR3 has 19 amino acids. As DNA, the CDR3 is TGTGCCAGCAGCCAAGTGGCTAGCGGTTATCCTTCTAGCACAGATACGCAGTATTTT. This codes for CASSQVASGYPSSTDTQYF.

The J gene is TRBJ2-1, the V gene TRBV10-3; 9 bases map to TRBD1. Unmatched junction bases numbered 9, after V lost 4 bases and J lost 8 bases. This CDR3 is 15 amino acids long. Germline CDR1 reads ENHRY; CDR2 reads SYGVKD. The CDR3 spells CAISGPTGGGDEQFF. The CDR3 DNA follows: TGTGCCATCAGTGGACCTACAGGGGGCGGAGATGAGCAGTTCTTC.

The rearrangement uses TRBV5-1 and TRBJ1-4; unclear D gene. The V gene's germline CDR1 is SGHRS and CDR2 YFSETQ. The V end lost 4 bases, the J end lost 3 bases, and 10 bases lay between the germline ends. The CDR3 is 14 residues long. This chain's CDR3 is CASSRWTANEKLFF. CDR3 nucleotide sequence: TGCGCCAGCAGCCGATGGACGGCTAATGAAAAACTGTTTTTT.

The chain uses TRBV12-3 or TRBV12-4 and TRBJ2-5; D perhaps matches TRBD2 (6 bases). The CDR3 is made up of 13 amino acids. V gave up 7 bases and J gave up 0 bases, with 9 bases separating them. The CDR3 region is CASTPGDQETQYF. Here the CDR3 DNA reads TGTGCCAGCACCCCGGGGGACCAAGAGACCCAGTACTTC.

This chain links TRBV5-6 with TRBJ2-3, with D perhaps matching TRBD1 (6 bases). Trimming took off 4 bases at V and 4 bases at J, with 19 bases between the two ends. This CDR3 has 16 amino acids. The germline V gene encodes CDR1 SGHDT and CDR2 YYEEEE. The CDR3 DNA follows: TGTGCCAGCAGCCCCGATACAGGGTTGGGATCAGATACGCAGTATTTT. The encoded protein is CASSPDTGLGSDTQYF.

V and J are TRBV7-9 and TRBJ2-5; no firm D call. Germline loops: CDR1 SEHNR, CDR2 FQNEAQ (reference sequence). This CDR3 spans 14 amino acids. Trimming pared 0 bases from V and 2 bases from J, leaving 7 bases between. Here the CDR3 reads CASSLADGQETQYF. As DNA, the CDR3 is TGTGCCAGCAGCTTAGCAGACGGGCAAGAGACCCAGTACTTC.

The rearrangement uses TRBV3-1 (or the pseudogene TRBV3-2) and TRBJ2-7; D is unresolved. V lost 0 bases and J lost 4, with 13 bases in between. Germline values: CDR1 LGHDT, CDR2 YNNKEL (reference sequence). The CDR3 totals 15 residues. CDR3 sequence: CASSQEYGMGYEQYF. The CDR3 nucleotides are TGTGCCAGCAGCCAAGAATATGGGATGGGTTACGAGCAGTACTTC.

V gene TRBV18 combines with J gene TRBJ1-5; D call uncertain. The CDR3 runs 14 residues. Trimming shortened V by 6 bases and J by 0 bases, and 9 bases separated the two germline ends. Germline V CDR1 and CDR2: KGHSH, LQKENI. This chain's CDR3 is CASSLTYSNQPQHF. The CDR3 bases are TGTGCCAGCTCTCTTACATATAGCAATCAGCCCCAGCATTTT.

The V and J genes are TRBV6-5 and TRBJ1-2, with D hard to call. Looked up from germline, CDR1 is MNHEY and CDR2 is SVGAGI. This CDR3 has 13 amino acids. V lost 0 bases, J lost 10 bases, and 12 bases lay in between. The CDR3 loop is CASSYSERTAYTF. The DNA of the CDR3 is TGTGCCAGCAGTTACTCCGAGCGGACCGCCTACACCTTC.

The sample holds many counts of this clone. This rearrangement joins TRBV19 to TRBJ1-4, with 7 bases fitting TRBD1. V lost 5 bases, J lost 4 bases, and 10 bases stayed unmatched. In germline, CDR1 is LNHDA, CDR2 SQIVND (reference sequence). This CDR3 has 16 amino acids. The CDR3 bases are TGTGCCAGTAGTCTCTCGACGGGACAGCTTAATGAAAAACTGTTTTTT. Encoded protein: CASSLSTGQLNEKLFF.

The chain employs TRBV29-1 and TRBJ2-5, with D possibly matching TRBD2 (5 bases). The CDR3 length is 13 residues. Germline V gene data show CDR1 as SQVTM and CDR2 as ANQGSEA. The V end lost 3 bases, the J end lost 7 bases, and 15 bases lay between the germline ends. The CDR3 DNA is TGCAGCGTTGATTCAGGAGGTCGGCGGACCCAGTACTTC. Translated, it gives CSVDSGGRRTQYF.

The chain has TRBV29-1 and TRBJ2-7; 11 bases agree with TRBD2. The CDR3 sequence is 13 residues long. Germline trimming cut 7 bases from V and 6 bases from J; bases unmatched to any gene: 8. CDR1 is SQVTM and CDR2 is ANQGSEA in the germline V gene. This chain's CDR3 is CSAFSGGAREQYF. DNA for the CDR3: TGCAGCGCCTTTAGCGGGGGGGCGCGCGAGCAGTACTTC.

The chain uses TRBV7-2 and TRBJ1-5; D uncertain. Deletions cut 1 base from V and 0 bases from J, with 4 bases between. The V gene's germline CDR1 is SGHTA and CDR2 FQGNSA. The CDR3 is 14 residues long. CDR3 sequence: CASSLDASNQPQHF. DNA of the CDR3: TGTGCCAGCAGCTTAGATGCTAGCAATCAGCCCCAGCATTTT.

J is TRBJ1-2 and V is TRBV2, with 8 positions matching TRBD1. CDR1 is SNHLY, CDR2 FYNNEI, per germline. The CDR3 length is 13 residues. Germline trimming cut 7 bases from V and 5 bases from J; bases unmatched to any gene: 6. The CDR3 nucleotides are TGTGCCAGCACCATGGGACAGGAGTATGGCTACACCTTC. Amino acids: CASTMGQEYGYTF.

This rearrangement joins TRBV5-8 to TRBJ2-1, with D maybe TRBD1 (6 bases). The germline gives CDR1 SGHTS, CDR2 YDEGEE. The V and J ends lost 4 bases and 5 bases respectively, with 19 bases between them. This CDR3 comprises 16 residues. The DNA for the CDR3 is TGTGCCAGCAGCACTTGGACAGCAGTCAAACACAATGAGCAGTTCTTC. It yields the protein CASSTWTAVKHNEQFF.

CDR3 nucleotides: TGTGCCAGCAGTTTGCAGGCTTCCGGGCTCCTGGGCGAGCAGTACTTC. Protein: CASSLQASGLLGEQYF. The chain couples TRBV27 to TRBJ2-7; D is unresolved. CDR1 MNHEY and CDR2 SMNVEV come from the germline V gene (reference sequence). Deletions cut 3 bases from V and 6 bases from J, with 21 bases between. The length of the CDR3 is 16 residues.